The clone carrying this T cell receptor beta chain was detected a few times. What it binds is not known. This record belongs to a study of T-cell memory formation after mild COVID-19. Study at large: TCR clusters mostly belonged to single donors.

Germline V CDR1 and CDR2: SGHTA, FQGNSA. This CDR3 is built from 14 residues. Trimming took off 3 bases at V and 0 bases at J, with 9 bases between the two ends. Findings and caveats of the study: Day 15 to 85 contracting clones showed balanced CD4/CD8; day 15 to 37 expanders favored CD4+. Nothing showed for sure that second-wave clones peaking on day 37 were SARS-CoV-2 specific.

TCR alpha and TCR beta cDNA libraries carrying sample barcodes and UMIs were produced by 5'RACE using constant-segment primers. TCRdb ran MiXCR on the 5' RACE reads and lists one entry per CDR3 protein. This sample yields nearly 250,000 distinct CDR3 sequences, of which 15% are seen a single time; 2.1% belongs to the top ten. The chain links TRBV7-2 to TRBJ2-7; D is perhaps TRBD1 (6 bases). The sequence derives from an adult woman who had mild COVID-19 (a few samples of this study predate the infection). Cell type and time point are not known. Sequencing input: PBMCs or a T cell subset sorted from them (not recorded which). The CDR3 DNA is TGTGCCAGCAGCTTCTGGGACACCTCCTACGAGCAGTACTTC. Protein product: CASSFWDTSYEQYF.